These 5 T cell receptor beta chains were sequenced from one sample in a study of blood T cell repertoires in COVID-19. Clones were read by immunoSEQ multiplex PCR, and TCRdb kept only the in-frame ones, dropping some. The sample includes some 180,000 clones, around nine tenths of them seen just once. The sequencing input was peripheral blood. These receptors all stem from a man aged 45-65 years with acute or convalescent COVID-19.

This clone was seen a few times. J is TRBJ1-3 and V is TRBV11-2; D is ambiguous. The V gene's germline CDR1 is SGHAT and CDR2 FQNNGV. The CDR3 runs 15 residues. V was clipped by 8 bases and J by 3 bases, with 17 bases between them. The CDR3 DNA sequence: TGTGCCAGCTCCCGGTTCTCCCCTCTTGGAAACACCATATATTTT. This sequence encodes CASSRFSPLGNTIYF.

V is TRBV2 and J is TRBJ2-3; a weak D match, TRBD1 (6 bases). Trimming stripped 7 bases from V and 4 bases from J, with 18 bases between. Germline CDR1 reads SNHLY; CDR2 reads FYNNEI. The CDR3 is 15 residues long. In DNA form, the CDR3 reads TGTGCCAGCATTCGGAGCCAGGGGACCTCAGATACGCAGTATTTT. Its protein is CASIRSQGTSDTQYF. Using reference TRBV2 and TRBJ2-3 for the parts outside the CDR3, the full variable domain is EPEVTQTPSHQVTQMGQEVILRCVPISNHLYFYWYRQILGQKVEFLVSFYNNEISEKSEIFDDQFSVERPDGSNFTLKIRSTKLEDSAMYFCASIRSQGTSDTQYFGPGTRLTVL.

The CDR3 sequence: CASSFRLAGDGSNEQFF. The CDR3 region has the DNA TGTGCCAGCAGCTTCCGACTAGCGGGAGACGGGAGCAATGAGCAGTTCTTC. The chain is built from TRBV7-3 and TRBJ2-1; TRBD2 matches at 12 bases. Losses at the gene ends were 3 bases for V and 6 bases for J; bases not matched to a gene: 9. The CDR3 runs 17 residues. From germline, CDR1 is SGHTA and CDR2 FQGTGA.

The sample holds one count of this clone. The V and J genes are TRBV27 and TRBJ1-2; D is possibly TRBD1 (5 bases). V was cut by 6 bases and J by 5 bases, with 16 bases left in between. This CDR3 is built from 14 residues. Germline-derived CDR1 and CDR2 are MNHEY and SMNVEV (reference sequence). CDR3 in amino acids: CASSSGGEMYGYTF. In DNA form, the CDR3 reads TGTGCCAGCAGCTCGGGGGGGGAGATGTATGGCTACACCTTC.

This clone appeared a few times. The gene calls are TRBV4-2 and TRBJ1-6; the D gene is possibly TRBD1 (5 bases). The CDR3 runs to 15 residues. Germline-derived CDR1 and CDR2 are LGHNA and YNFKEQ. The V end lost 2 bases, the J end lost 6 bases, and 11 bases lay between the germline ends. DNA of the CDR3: TGTGCCAGCAGCCAACGAACAGGCTCTAATTCACCCCTCCACTTT. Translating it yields CASSQRTGSNSPLHF.